The rows below give T cell receptor beta chains drawn from one sample of a study of shared clonotypes between healthy human individuals. TCRdb's copy holds only in-frame clones and misses some; the assay was immunoSEQ multiplex PCR. The sample contains about 1 million clones, 60% to 80% of which appear only once. Sequencing was done on a sample of memory CD4+ T cells sorted from blood. The receptor source for this set is a man younger than 35 in good health. The CDR3 runs from the conserved cysteine through the conserved F or W. The D gene is left open where the match is weak. Clone sizes are given selectively: once, few, many, or a class where the clone is expanded.

TRBD1	TRBV2	TRBJ2-6	NA	CASTGGSGANVLTF	TGTGCCAGCACAGGGGGCTCTGGGGCCAACGTCCTGACTTTC
NA	TRBV5-1	TRBJ2-1	NA	CASSPNAGAPNEQFF	TGCGCCAGCAGCCCGAATGCGGGGGCCCCCAATGAGCAGTTCTTC
NA	TRBV5-1	TRBJ2-3	NA	CASMKSPGTGRDTQYF	TGCGCCAGCATGAAATCCCCCGGGACGGGGAGAGATACGCAGTATTTT
TRBD2	TRBV5-1	TRBJ2-7	NA	CASSERRLAIHEQYF	TGCGCCAGCAGCGAACGCCGACTAGCGATCCACGAGCAGTACTTC
NA	TRBV5-8	TRBJ1-5	NA	CASTGGPQPQHF	TGTGCCAGCACCGGTGGGCCCCAGCCCCAGCATTTT
NA	TRBV5-1	TRBJ1-5	NA	CASSLGEYNQPQHF	TGCGCCAGCAGCTTGGGAGAATACAATCAGCCCCAGCATTTT
NA	TRBV10-3	TRBJ2-7	few	CAISESSYEQYF	TGTGCCATCAGTGAGTCGAGCTACGAGCAGTACTTC
TRBD1	TRBV30	TRBJ1-1	few	CAWNTGGTGNTEAFF	TGTGCCTGGAACACAGGGGGCACAGGAAACACTGAAGCTTTCTTT
TRBD1	TRBV19	TRBJ1-2	NA	CATGQGRGYTF	TGTGCCACCGGACAGGGAAGAGGCTACACCTTC
NA	TRBV29-1	TRBJ2-3	NA	CSVERTDTQYF	TGCAGCGTTGAAAGGACAGATACGCAGTATTTT
TRBD2	TRBV7-2	TRBJ2-1	NA	CASSLRREGNNEQFF	TGTGCCAGCAGCTTACGGCGGGAGGGCAACAATGAGCAGTTCTTC
NA	TRBV27	TRBJ2-7	once	CATSRAPSYEQYF	TGTGCCACCTCAAGGGCACCATCCTACGAGCAGTACTTC
TRBD2	TRBV5-4	TRBJ2-2	NA	CASSWGLALNTGELFF	TGTGCCAGCAGTTGGGGACTAGCCCTGAACACCGGGGAGCTGTTTTTT
NA	TRBV7-8	TRBJ2-1	NA	CASSGGRLYNEQFF	TGTGCCAGCAGCGGAGGACGACTTTACAATGAGCAGTTCTTC
NA	TRBV19	TRBJ2-7	once	CASSFGQTIGDEQYF	TGTGCCAGTAGTTTCGGACAGACGATTGGGGACGAGCAGTACTTC
NA	TRBV5-6	TRBJ2-6	NA	CASSFRTSNVLTF	TGTGCCAGCAGCTTTAGGACCTCCAACGTCCTGACTTTC
NA	TRBV30	TRBJ1-5	once	CAWNVGGTGILNQPQHF	TGTGCCTGGAATGTGGGGGGAACGGGTATTCTCAATCAGCCCCAGCATTTT
NA	TRBV5-1	TRBJ2-2	few	CASSRDNVAGELFF	TGCGCCAGCAGCCGAGATAACGTCGCCGGGGAGCTGTTTTTT
TRBD1	TRBV6-5	TRBJ1-2	NA	CASRQGDGYTF	TGTGCCAGCCGACAGGGTGATGGCTACACCTTC
NA	TRBV29-1	TRBJ1-4	few	CSVEPAGEKLFF	TGCAGCGTCGAGCCGGCAGGGGAAAAACTGTTTTTT
NA	TRBV10-3	TRBJ2-4	NA	CAISTGIPTLAKNIQYF	TGTGCCATCAGCACAGGGATACCCACCCTAGCCAAAAACATTCAGTACTTC
NA	TRBV7-2	TRBJ2-7	NA	CASSFGGSAYEQYF	TGTGCCAGCAGCTTCGGTGGTAGTGCCTACGAGCAGTACTTC
NA	TRBV28	TRBJ1-5	NA	CASTQGGVRGVDQPQHF	TGTGCCAGCACCCAAGGTGGGGTCAGGGGAGTGGATCAGCCCCAGCATTTT
NA	TRBV7-6	TRBJ1-1	NA	CASSSTGGVNTEAFF	TGTGCCAGCAGCTCAACGGGGGGAGTGAACACTGAAGCTTTCTTT
NA	TRBV21-1	TRBJ1-6	NA	CASKRDYNSPLHF	TGTGCCAGCAAGCGAGACTATAATTCACCCCTCCACTTT
NA	TRBV6-5	TRBJ2-6	NA	CASSTGAAGANVLTF	TGTGCCAGCAGTACCGGCGCGGCTGGGGCCAACGTCCTGACTTTC
NA	TRBV12-5	TRBJ2-1	NA	CASGLVQGGTYNEQFF	TGTGCTAGTGGTTTGGTACAAGGGGGGACCTACAATGAGCAGTTCTTC